These 28 T cell receptor beta chains were all obtained from the same sample, sequenced in a study of control samples from healthy donors and cancer patients. Here immunoSEQ multiplex PCR was the method, and the copy in TCRdb shows in-frame clones only, minus some. The top ten hold 5% to 7% of the sample, which has 150,000 or so clones, 90% to 95% seen once. The sequencing input was blood. The receptors originated from a man aged 18 to 29 in good health.

V is TRBV15 and J is TRBJ1-3, with D unclear. V gave up 0 bases and J gave up 4 bases, with 16 bases separating them. The CDR3 loop spans 17 amino acids. Germline loops: CDR1 LNHNV, CDR2 YYDKDF (reference sequence). This CDR3 reads CATSREVGVGAGNTIYF. DNA for the CDR3: TGTGCCACCAGCAGAGAGGTCGGCGTGGGTGCGGGAAACACCATATATTTT.

This clone was found once. The gene calls are TRBV5-6 and TRBJ2-7; 8 nucleotides match TRBD1. The length of the CDR3 is 13 residues. Trimming cost V 3 bases and J 2 bases; bases outside gene matches: 1. The germline CDR1 and CDR2 sequences are SGHDT and YYEEEE. The CDR3 loop is CASSSTGAYEQYF. DNA for the CDR3: TGTGCCAGCAGCTCGACAGGGGCCTACGAGCAGTACTTC.

The chain employs TRBV7-8 and TRBJ1-4, with unresolved D. Germline V lookup: CDR1 SGHVS, CDR2 FQNEAQ. The ends were cut back, 1 base at V and 3 bases at J, with 3 bases in the middle. The CDR3 totals 13 residues. CDR3 coding DNA: TGTGCCAGCAGCTTAGTGGCTAATGAAAAACTGTTTTTT. It translates to CASSLVANEKLFF.

The chain has TRBV11-3 and TRBJ1-6; D remains ambiguous. V was trimmed by 5 bases and J by 9 bases, leaving 23 bases between them. CDR1 and CDR2 (germline): SGHNT, YENEEA. This CDR3 region has 17 residues. CDR3 sequence reads: CASSPKNNHPGISPLHF. CDR3 in DNA: TGTGCCAGCAGCCCAAAAAACAACCACCCCGGAATTTCACCCCTCCACTTT.

The chain has TRBV5-1 and TRBJ1-1; 8 bases are a match to TRBD1. Germline values: CDR1 SGHRS, CDR2 YFSETQ. There are 14 residues in the CDR3. V trimming: 2 bases; J trimming: 4 bases; junction bases outside the gene matches: 4. CDR3 nucleotide sequence: TGCGCCAGCAGCTTCGGACAGGGACCCACTGAAGCTTTCTTT. This codes for CASSFGQGPTEAFF.

The chain links TRBV11-2 to TRBJ1-5, with D unclear. V was trimmed by 5 bases and J by 4 bases, leaving 15 bases between them. Germline V gene sequence: CDR1 SGHAT, CDR2 FQNNGV. The CDR3 is made up of 15 amino acids. The CDR3 protein is CASSRTRGNNQPQHF. CDR3 in DNA: TGTGCCAGCAGCCGAACACGGGGTAATAATCAGCCCCAGCATTTT.

The V call is TRBV7-8, the J call TRBJ1-6; no firm D call. Germline V gives CDR1 SGHVS, CDR2 FQNEAQ. Trimming shortened V by 2 bases and J by 13 bases, and 9 bases separated the two germline ends. This CDR3 spans 12 amino acids. In nucleotides, the CDR3 is TGTGCCAGCAGCTTACAAGAGCTGCCCCTCCACTTT. This gives the protein CASSLQELPLHF.

V usage is TRBV4-1 and J usage is TRBJ1-1; maybe TRBD1 (6 bases). Trimming stripped 5 bases from V and 5 bases from J, with 12 bases between. This CDR3 is 13 amino acids long. CDR1 and CDR2 from the germline V gene are MGHRA and YSYEKL. The CDR3 loop reads CASSDRGGTEAFF. The DNA for the CDR3 is TGCGCCAGCAGCGATAGGGGGGGGACTGAAGCTTTCTTT.

The CDR3 region is CASSPSNGYNSPLHF. The CDR3 DNA sequence: TGTGCCAGCAGCCCATCCAACGGGTATAATTCACCCCTCCACTTT. V gene TRBV9 combines with J gene TRBJ1-6; D is unresolved. V was shortened by 4 bases and J by 4 bases, with 12 bases between the two germline ends. The CDR3 is made up of 15 amino acids. Germline CDR1 and CDR2: SGDLS and YYNGEE.

Regarding this clone: One end of the junction is discordant with germline, which a read error may explain. At the DNA level, this CDR3 is encoded by other sequences in the same sample as well. The V gene is TRBV6-5, the J gene TRBJ2-7; D unclear. CDR1 and CDR2 from the germline V gene are MNHEY and SVGAGI. The CDR3 extends over 15 amino acids. The CDR3 DNA sequence: TGTGCTAGCACCCCAAACCGAGAGACATTCTACGAGCAGTACTTC. The encoded protein is CASTPNRETFYEQYF.

This clone appeared a single time. This chain links TRBV18 with TRBJ1-4; 8 nucleotides line up with TRBD1. The length of the CDR3 is 15 residues. The V and J ends lost 4 bases and 6 bases, in that order; junction bases with no gene match: 7. The germline V gene encodes CDR1 KGHSH and CDR2 LQKENI. In DNA form, the CDR3 reads TGTGCCAGCTCACTGGGGACAGGCTCTTATGAAAAACTGTTTTTT. Protein product: CASSLGTGSYEKLFF.

The chain combines TRBV4-2 with TRBJ2-1; D possibly uses TRBD1 or TRBD2 (5 bases each). The CDR3 is 17 amino acids. Germline lookup yields CDR1 LGHNA and CDR2 YNFKEQ. The DNA of the CDR3 is TGTGTTCGACAGAGGGAGAGAGGTAGCGCCCTTCGAGATGAGCAGTTCTTC. Translating it yields CVRQRERGSALRDEQFF.

The chain joins TRBV30 to TRBJ1-2; no definite D call. V was clipped by 2 bases and J by 4 bases, with 11 bases between them. The length of the CDR3 is 13 residues. Germline CDR1 reads GTSNPN; CDR2 reads SVGIG (reference sequence). In DNA, the CDR3 is TGTGCCTGGAGTCTTAGGGCCCCCTATGGCTACACCTTC. It specifies CAWSLRAPYGYTF.

The CDR3 DNA is TGTGCCAGCAGCGTTTATTCCGGGGAGCTGTTTTTT. Amino acids: CASSVYSGELFF. V is TRBV7-9 and J is TRBJ2-2; D gene unclear. The CDR3 sequence is 12 residues long. The ends were cut back, 5 bases at V and 6 bases at J, with 7 bases in the middle. Looked up from germline, CDR1 is SEHNR and CDR2 is FQNEAQ (reference sequence).

This clone showed up just once. V gene TRBV5-1 combines with J gene TRBJ2-3; no firm D call. There are 16 residues in the CDR3. Germline V gene data show CDR1 as SGHRS and CDR2 as YFSETQ. Trimming took 2 bases from V and 2 from J, leaving 15 bases between them. CDR3 sequence (DNA): TGCGCCAGCAGCTTTAGGCAGCCAGCTTCCACAGATACGCAGTATTTT. The encoded protein is CASSFRQPASTDTQYF.

The V gene is TRBV7-2, the J gene TRBJ1-1; D is unclear. The germline gives CDR1 SGHTA, CDR2 FQGNSA. Trimming shortened V by 5 bases and J by 5 bases, and 18 bases separated the two germline ends. CDR3 length equals 15 residues. The CDR3 here is CASSLTPSWYTEAFF. Written as DNA, the CDR3 is TGTGCCAGCAGCCTAACCCCCAGTTGGTATACTGAAGCTTTCTTT.

The chain carries TRBV28 and TRBJ2-2, with TRBD2 as a possible D gene (6 bases). V gave up 2 bases and J gave up 5 bases, with 9 bases separating them. CDR3 length: 14 amino acids. CDR1 is MDHEN, CDR2 SYDVKM, per germline. CDR3 coding DNA: TGTGCCAGCAGTTTACGGGGGAGGACCGGGGAGCTGTTTTTT. This gives the protein CASSLRGRTGELFF.

The J gene is TRBJ2-1, the V gene TRBV19; 10 bases line up with TRBD2. The germline V gene encodes CDR1 LNHDA and CDR2 SQIVND (reference sequence). The CDR3 sequence is 15 residues long. The ends lost 5 bases at V and 5 bases at J; junction bases unmatched: 6. The CDR3: CASSLGTSDNNEQFF. The CDR3 DNA sequence: TGTGCCAGTAGTCTTGGGACTAGCGATAACAATGAGCAGTTCTTC.

The genes are TRBV6-5 and TRBJ1-4; 7 nucleotides agree with TRBD1. V was pared by 6 bases and J by 2 bases, with 6 bases of the junction left unmatched. Germline CDR1 MNHEY, CDR2 SVGAGI. The CDR3 covers 15 residues. CDR3 DNA sequence: TGTGCCAGCAGCTACAGGGGTTCTACTAATGAAAAACTGTTTTTT. Its translation: CASSYRGSTNEKLFF.

This clone was detected once. V and J are TRBV7-3 and TRBJ2-3; 11 bases match TRBD2. The CDR3 consists of 16 residues. V dropped 1 base and J dropped 0; count of bases not matched to a gene: 0. Germline loops: CDR1 SGHTA, CDR2 FQGTGA. For the CDR3, the DNA is TGTGCCAGCAGCTTAAGACTAGCGGGAAGCACAGATACGCAGTATTTT. Its protein product is CASSLRLAGSTDTQYF.

This sequence joins TRBV7-9 and TRBJ2-2; 11 bases fit TRBD2. V dropped 5 bases and J dropped 1; count of bases not matched to a gene: 9. The germline V gene encodes CDR1 SEHNR and CDR2 FQNEAQ (reference sequence). The CDR3 length is 18 residues. The CDR3 DNA sequence: TGTGCCAGCAGCGCCCCGGGACTAGCGGCTAAGAACACCGGGGAGCTGTTTTTT. This codes for CASSAPGLAAKNTGELFF.

The gene calls are TRBV7-8 and TRBJ2-6, with a weak D call TRBD1 (6 bases). This CDR3 has 14 amino acids. Germline values: CDR1 SGHVS, CDR2 FQNEAQ. Trimming shortened V by 5 bases and J by 4 bases, and 9 bases separated the two germline ends. In DNA, the CDR3 is TGTGCCAGCAGCCAGGGGTCGGGGGCCAACGTCCTGACTTTC. This sequence encodes CASSQGSGANVLTF.

This sequence joins TRBV28 and TRBJ1-5, with TRBD1 matching 8 bases. The V and J ends lost 3 bases and 4 bases, in that order; junction bases with no gene match: 5. Germline CDR1 reads MDHEN; CDR2 reads SYDVKM. CDR3 length equals 15 residues. CDR3 sequence reads: CASSFPGQVNQPQHF. The DNA for the CDR3 is TGTGCCAGCAGTTTTCCGGGACAGGTGAATCAGCCCCAGCATTTT.

The chain links TRBV30 to TRBJ2-1; the D is unclear. V was pared by 3 bases and J by 5 bases, with 8 bases between. The germline V gene has CDR1 GTSNPN and CDR2 SVGIG (reference sequence). The CDR3 extends over 12 amino acids. The CDR3 loop reads CAWSQRHNEQFF. The CDR3 DNA reads TGTGCCTGGAGCCAACGGCACAATGAGCAGTTCTTC.

The CDR3 DNA sequence: TGTGCCAGCAGTTTGGCCAGCACCTACGAGCAGTACTTC. Protein product: CASSLASTYEQYF. The chain recombines TRBV28 with TRBJ2-7; D ambiguous. Germline assignment: CDR1 MDHEN and CDR2 SYDVKM. CDR3 length: 13 residues. V lost 3 bases and J lost 2, with 8 bases in between.

The chain is built from TRBV19 and TRBJ1-1, with D perhaps matching TRBD1 (5 bases). This CDR3 is built from 14 residues. V was shortened by 2 bases and J by 5 bases, with 12 bases between the two germline ends. The germline V gene encodes CDR1 LNHDA and CDR2 SQIVND (reference sequence). The DNA of the CDR3 is TGTGCCAGTAGTATATCAGGGAGGTGGACTGAAGCTTTCTTT. Translation gives CASSISGRWTEAFF.

The chain is built from TRBV27 and TRBJ1-1, with D possibly matching TRBD1 (5 bases). The length of the CDR3 is 14 residues. Trimming took off 5 bases at V and 6 bases at J, with 16 bases between the two ends. Per germline, CDR1 MNHEY and CDR2 SMNVEV (reference sequence). The chain's CDR3 is CASSPPRGVAEAFF. The DNA for the CDR3 is TGTGCCAGCAGTCCCCCCCGGGGGGTGGCTGAAGCTTTCTTT.

The gene calls are TRBV7-3 and TRBJ2-1; the D gene is possibly TRBD2 (6 bases). Deletions cut 5 bases from V and 0 bases from J, with 8 bases between. CDR3 length equals 14 residues. Germline loops: CDR1 SGHTA, CDR2 FQGTGA. The CDR3 DNA reads as TGTGCCAGCAGCCTAGCGAACTCCTACAATGAGCAGTTCTTC. The encoded protein is CASSLANSYNEQFF.